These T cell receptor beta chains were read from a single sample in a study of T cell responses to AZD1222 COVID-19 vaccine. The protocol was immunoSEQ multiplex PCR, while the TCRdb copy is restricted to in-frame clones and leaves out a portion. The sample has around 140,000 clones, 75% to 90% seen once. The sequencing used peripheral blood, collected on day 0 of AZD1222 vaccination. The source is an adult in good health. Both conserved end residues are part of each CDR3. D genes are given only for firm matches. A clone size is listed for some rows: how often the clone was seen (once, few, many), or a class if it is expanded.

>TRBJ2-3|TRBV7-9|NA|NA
TGTGCCAGCAGCTTTGAGGGAAACACAGATACGCAGTATTTT
CASSFEGNTDTQYF
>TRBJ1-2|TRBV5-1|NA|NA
TGCGCCAGCAGCCCCGGCGGGTCTAACTATGGCTACACCTTC
CASSPGGSNYGYTF
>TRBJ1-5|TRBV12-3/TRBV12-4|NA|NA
TGTGCCAGCCGCCATAGCAATCAGCCCCAGCATTTT
CASRHSNQPQHF
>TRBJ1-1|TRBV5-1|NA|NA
TGCGCCAGCAGCTTGGCCGTTGCGTCTGGAGCTTTCTTT
CASSLAVASGAFF
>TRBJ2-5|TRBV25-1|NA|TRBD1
TGTGCCAGCAGTGAATCTAGGGGGCCGGGGGAGACCCAGTACTTC
CASSESRGPGETQYF
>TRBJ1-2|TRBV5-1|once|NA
TGCGCCAGCAGCGGGGGACAACCCAAGGACTACTATGGCTACACCTTC
CASSGGQPKDYYGYTF
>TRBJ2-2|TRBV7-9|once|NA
TGTGCCAGCAGCTTCCTAGAGGCCGGGGAGCTGTTTTTT
CASSFLEAGELFF
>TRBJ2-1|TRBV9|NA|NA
TGTGCCAGCAGCGTATCAACAGGTTACAATGAGCAGTTCTTC
CASSVSTGYNEQFF
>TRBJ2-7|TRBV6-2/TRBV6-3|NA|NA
TGTGCCAGCAGTGGACCCTACGAGCAGTACTTC
CASSGPYEQYF
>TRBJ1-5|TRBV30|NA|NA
TGTGCCTGGAGTTACAGCAATCAGCCCCAGCATTTT
CAWSYSNQPQHF
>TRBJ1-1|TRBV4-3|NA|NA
TGCGCCAGCAGCCAAGCCCCACACCTCAACAGCGGGGAAGCTTTCTTT
CASSQAPHLNSGEAFF
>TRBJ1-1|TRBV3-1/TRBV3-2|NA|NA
TGTGCCAGCAGCCAAGTGTGGAAGGACACTGAAGCTTTCTTT
CASSQVWKDTEAFF
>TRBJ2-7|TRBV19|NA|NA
TGTGCCAGTAGTCCCCTAAGGGACATTACGAGCTACGAGCAGTACTTC
CASSPLRDITSYEQYF
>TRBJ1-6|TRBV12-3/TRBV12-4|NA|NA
TGTGCCAGCAGCCCGACGAATTCACCCCTCCACTTT
CASSPTNSPLHF
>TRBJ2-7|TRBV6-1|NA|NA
TGTGCCAGCAGTGAAGGGGAGAGGTACGAGCAGTACTTC
CASSEGERYEQYF
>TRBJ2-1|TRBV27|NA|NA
TGTGCCAGCAGTTTGGGAAGTTCCAATGAGCAGTTCTTC
CASSLGSSNEQFF
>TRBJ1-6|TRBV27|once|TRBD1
TGTGCCAGCAGTTTAGAGGGGGCCTCGGAGAATTCACCCCTCCACTTT
CASSLEGASENSPLHF
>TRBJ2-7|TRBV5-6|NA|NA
TGTGCCAGCAGCTTGACCCCAGGGCTGGGGCAGTACTTC
CASSLTPGLGQYF
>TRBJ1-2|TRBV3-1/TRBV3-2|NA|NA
TGTGCCAGCAGAGAACCGGGACTAGGGAAAGGCTACACCTTC
CASREPGLGKGYTF
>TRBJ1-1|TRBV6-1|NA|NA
TGTGCCAGCAGTGAAGGACCCCGCGGCACTGAAGCTTTCTTT
CASSEGPRGTEAFF
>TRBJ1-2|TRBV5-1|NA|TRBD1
TGCGCCAGCAGCTTGTCCGACAGGGATGGCTACACCTTC
CASSLSDRDGYTF
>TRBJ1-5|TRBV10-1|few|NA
TGCGCCAGCAGTTTACAGGGATCTGGGCCCCAGCATTTT
CASSLQGSGPQHF
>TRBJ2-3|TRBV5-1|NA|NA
TGCGCCAGCAGGGGCCTTGTCACAGATACGCAGTATTTT
CASRGLVTDTQYF
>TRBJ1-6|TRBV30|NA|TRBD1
TGTGCCGGCCAACGGGACAGGGGAAATTCACCCCTCCACTTT
CAGQRDRGNSPLHF
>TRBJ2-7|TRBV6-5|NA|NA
TGTGCCAGCAGTTCCCCGGACGGATTCTACGAGCAGTACTTC
CASSSPDGFYEQYF
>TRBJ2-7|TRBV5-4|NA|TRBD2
TGTGCCAGCAGCTTGCCCCCTTTGAACGGACTAGCCGGGGAGCAGTACTTC
CASSLPPLNGLAGEQYF
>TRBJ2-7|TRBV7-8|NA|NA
TGTGCCAGCAGCTTAGGGACTGGGAGGGAGCAGTACTTC
CASSLGTGREQYF
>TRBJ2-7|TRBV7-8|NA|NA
TGTGCCAGCAGCTTAGTGGACAGCTCCTACGAGCAGTACTTC
CASSLVDSSYEQYF
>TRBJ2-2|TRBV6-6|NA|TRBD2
TGTGCCAGCAGTTACTCTAGCGGGGCCGGGGAGCTGTTTTTT
CASSYSSGAGELFF
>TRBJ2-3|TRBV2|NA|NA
TGTGCCAGCAGCCCCGGGGCGAAGGCAGATACGCAGTATTTT
CASSPGAKADTQYF
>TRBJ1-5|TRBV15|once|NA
TGTGCCACCAGCAGCTGGGGTAGCAATCAGCCCCAGCATTTT
CATSSWGSNQPQHF
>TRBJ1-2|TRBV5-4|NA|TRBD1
TGTGCCAGCAGCTGGGCCGGGACAGCCCCGGGAGGCTACACCTTC
CASSWAGTAPGGYTF
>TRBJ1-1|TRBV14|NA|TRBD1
TGTGCCAGCACCCTTAGGACAGGGGAGGCGACTGAAGCTTTCTTT
CASTLRTGEATEAFF
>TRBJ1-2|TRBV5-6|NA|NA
TGTGCCAGCAGTCTACAGGGTCCGAGGCATGGCTACACCTTC
CASSLQGPRHGYTF
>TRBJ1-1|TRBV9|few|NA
TGTGCCAGCAGCGGCCAGGGGTCCTCTGAAGCTTTCTTT
CASSGQGSSEAFF
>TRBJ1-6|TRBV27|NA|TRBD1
TGTGCCAGCAGTTCGGACAGGGGTGGGAATTCACCCCTCCACTTT
CASSSDRGGNSPLHF
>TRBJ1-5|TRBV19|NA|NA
TGTGCCAGTAGTATAGATTGGAGTGCCGATCAGCCCCAGCATTTT
CASSIDWSADQPQHF
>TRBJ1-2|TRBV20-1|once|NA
TGCAGTGCTAGTGTTTTGCTGCAGGGCTACACCTTC
CSASVLLQGYTF
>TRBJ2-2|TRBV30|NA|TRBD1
TGTGCCTGGAGCGGACAGGGTGCCGGGGAGCTGTTTTTT
CAWSGQGAGELFF
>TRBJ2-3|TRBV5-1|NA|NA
TGCGCCAGCAATGGGTGGAAAGGGGGGGATCCGCAGTATTTT
CASNGWKGGDPQYF
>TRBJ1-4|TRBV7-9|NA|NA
TGTGCCAGCACCTCTAATGAAAAACTGTTTTTT
CASTSNEKLFF
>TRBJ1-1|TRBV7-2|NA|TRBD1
TGTGCCAGCAGCTTAGGCGTCAGGGGGCGGAGGTACACTGAAGCTTTCTTT
CASSLGVRGRRYTEAFF
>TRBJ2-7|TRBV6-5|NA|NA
TGTGCCAGCAGAAACAGGGCCGAGGGCTACTACGAGCAGTACTTC
CASRNRAEGYYEQYF
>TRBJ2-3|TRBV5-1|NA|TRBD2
TGCGCCAGCAGCATACTCGGGGGGGCTATGAATACGCAGTATTTT
CASSILGGAMNTQYF
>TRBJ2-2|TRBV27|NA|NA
TGTGCCAGCAAGGGGGGTAGCACCGGGGAGCTGTTTTTT
CASKGGSTGELFF
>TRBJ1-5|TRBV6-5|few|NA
TGTGCCAGCAGTTACGGGCAGCAAAATCAGCCCCAGCATTTT
CASSYGQQNQPQHF
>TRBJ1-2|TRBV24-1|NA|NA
TGTGCCACCAGTGATTATGCTGGGAACTATGGCTACACCTTC
CATSDYAGNYGYTF
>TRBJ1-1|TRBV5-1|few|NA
TGCGCCAGCAGCTTGTCCGGACAGAAGGGTGAAGCTTTCTTT
CASSLSGQKGEAFF
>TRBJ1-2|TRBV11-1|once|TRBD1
TGTGCCAGCAGCGACCGGGACAGGCCCTTTTATGGCTACACCTTC
CASSDRDRPFYGYTF
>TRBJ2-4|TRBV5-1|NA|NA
TGCGCCAGCAGCTTGGACAGCCCCAAAAACATTCAGTACTTC
CASSLDSPKNIQYF
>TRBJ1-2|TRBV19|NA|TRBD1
TGTGCCAGTACAGAGGACAGGGGGAGATTCTATGGCTACACCTTC
CASTEDRGRFYGYTF
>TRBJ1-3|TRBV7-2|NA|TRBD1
TGTGCCAGCTCGCCAGGGGGCTCTGGAAACACCATATATTTT
CASSPGGSGNTIYF
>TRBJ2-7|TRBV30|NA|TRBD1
TGTGCCTGGAGTGGGACAGGGCGCTCCTACGAGCAGTACTTC
CAWSGTGRSYEQYF